The rows below give T cell receptor beta chains drawn from one sample of a study of blood T cells in healthy people across ages. Each CDR3 protein gets one entry after TCRdb re-called the 5' RACE reads with MiXCR. The table lists roughly 1,500,000 distinct CDR3 sequences, roughly a third of them singletons. The sequencing input was blood. These receptors all stem from a woman aged 30 to 39 in good health. Both conserved end residues are part of each CDR3. Fields, in order: J gene, D gene, clone size, V gene, CDR3 DNA, CDR3 protein. D genes are given only for firm matches. Clone size is stated in some rows and not others, as once, few, many or a class when expanded.

j_call: TRBJ2-4
d_call: TRBD2
clone_size: .
v_call: TRBV4-1
cdr3_nt: TGCGCCAGCAGCCAAGGACTAGCGGGAGGGCCGGGTGGAAACATTCAGTACTTC
cdr3_aa: CASSQGLAGGPGGNIQYF

j_call: TRBJ2-1
d_call: .
clone_size: many
v_call: TRBV28
cdr3_nt: TGTGCCAGCAGTTTGATAGGGGATGAGCAGTTCTTC
cdr3_aa: CASSLIGDEQFF

j_call: TRBJ2-7
d_call: TRBD2
clone_size: .
v_call: TRBV5-1
cdr3_nt: TGCGCCAGCAGCTTGTCGGTAGCGGGAGGGAATGAGCAGTACTTC
cdr3_aa: CASSLSVAGGNEQYF

j_call: TRBJ2-7
d_call: TRBD2
clone_size: .
v_call: TRBV7-8
cdr3_nt: TGTGCCAGCAGCCTTGGACTAGCGGGAGGGCAGAGCTCCTACGAGCAGTACTTC
cdr3_aa: CASSLGLAGGQSSYEQYF

j_call: TRBJ1-2
d_call: .
clone_size: many
v_call: TRBV4-1
cdr3_nt: TGCGCCAGCAGCCAAGATTACGCAGGGGAGAACTATGGCTACACCTTC
cdr3_aa: CASSQDYAGENYGYTF

j_call: TRBJ2-7
d_call: TRBD2
clone_size: few
v_call: TRBV12-3/TRBV12-4
cdr3_nt: TGTGCCAGCAGGGTAGCGGGAGGGTCCTACGAGCAGTACTTC
cdr3_aa: CASRVAGGSYEQYF

j_call: TRBJ2-5
d_call: .
clone_size: few
v_call: TRBV5-1
cdr3_nt: TGCGCCAGCAGCTTATTCGACGAAGAGACCCAGTACTTC
cdr3_aa: CASSLFDEETQYF

j_call: TRBJ2-3
d_call: TRBD2
clone_size: .
v_call: TRBV3-1
cdr3_nt: TGTGCCAGCAGCCAAGACCCGCCTAGCGGGGGGTCCCGAGATACGCAGTATTTT
cdr3_aa: CASSQDPPSGGSRDTQYF

j_call: TRBJ2-3
d_call: TRBD2
clone_size: .
v_call: TRBV9
cdr3_nt: TGTGCCAGCAGCGCCGGGACTAGCGATGGCACAGATACGCAGTATTTT
cdr3_aa: CASSAGTSDGTDTQYF

j_call: TRBJ2-7
d_call: .
clone_size: few
v_call: TRBV29-1
cdr3_nt: TGCAGCGTTGAAGGCGCGGTTTACGAGCAGTACTTC
cdr3_aa: CSVEGAVYEQYF

j_call: TRBJ1-2
d_call: .
clone_size: few
v_call: TRBV6-1
cdr3_nt: TGTGCCAGCAGTGATACAGCTTATGGCTACACCTTC
cdr3_aa: CASSDTAYGYTF

j_call: TRBJ2-1
d_call: TRBD1
clone_size: .
v_call: TRBV5-6
cdr3_nt: TGTGCCAGCAGCCTGGCTATGGGACAGGAGCAGGGCCCCTACAATGAGCAGTTCTTC
cdr3_aa: CASSLAMGQEQGPYNEQFF

j_call: TRBJ2-3
d_call: .
clone_size: .
v_call: TRBV7-9
cdr3_nt: TGTGCCAGCAGCTTACCAAAGAGAACAGGGGAGGGGGACGCAGATACGCAGTATTTT
cdr3_aa: CASSLPKRTGEGDADTQYF

j_call: TRBJ2-2
d_call: .
clone_size: .
v_call: TRBV6-6
cdr3_nt: TGTGCCAGCAGTTACCCCGCGCGGGGGCAACCCGGGGAGCTGTTTTTT
cdr3_aa: CASSYPARGQPGELFF

j_call: TRBJ1-4
d_call: .
clone_size: .
v_call: TRBV6-4
cdr3_nt: TGTGCCAGCAGTGACTCCCGAGGGGGAAAACTGTTTTTT
cdr3_aa: CASSDSRGGKLFF

j_call: TRBJ2-7
d_call: .
clone_size: .
v_call: TRBV7-6
cdr3_nt: TGTGCCAGCAACTTAGGCCCCTTACGGGCTGGCGAGCAGTACTTC
cdr3_aa: CASNLGPLRAGEQYF

j_call: TRBJ2-7
d_call: .
clone_size: many
v_call: TRBV6-5
cdr3_nt: TGTGCCAGCAGTTACCGGGCAGGAGGCTACGAGCAGTACTTC
cdr3_aa: CASSYRAGGYEQYF

j_call: TRBJ1-1
d_call: .
clone_size: .
v_call: TRBV9
cdr3_nt: TGTGCCAGCAGCTCGCACAGGGAGACCCCGGTGAACACTGAAGCTTTCTTT
cdr3_aa: CASSSHRETPVNTEAFF

j_call: TRBJ1-2
d_call: .
clone_size: .
v_call: TRBV29-1
cdr3_nt: TGCAGCGTTGTGGACTTTGACGGGGGTCTGGGCTACACCTTC
cdr3_aa: CSVVDFDGGLGYTF

j_call: TRBJ1-5
d_call: TRBD1
clone_size: .
v_call: TRBV4-1
cdr3_nt: TGCGCCAGCAGCCTTAATCAGGGGGCGAATAGCAATCAGCCCCAGCATTTT
cdr3_aa: CASSLNQGANSNQPQHF

j_call: TRBJ2-7
d_call: .
clone_size: .
v_call: TRBV7-9
cdr3_nt: TGTGCCAGCAGCTCCGCGGTCGAGCAGTACTTC
cdr3_aa: CASSSAVEQYF

j_call: TRBJ2-3
d_call: .
clone_size: .
v_call: TRBV5-6
cdr3_nt: TGTGCCAGCAGCTTGGCCGGACTACACACAGATACGCAGTATTTT
cdr3_aa: CASSLAGLHTDTQYF

j_call: TRBJ1-5
d_call: .
clone_size: once
v_call: TRBV29-1
cdr3_nt: TGCAGCGGTTGGATTGGGGACCAACAAAGACCAAGCAATCAGCCCCAGCATTTT
cdr3_aa: CSGWIGDQQRPSNQPQHF

j_call: TRBJ1-2
d_call: .
clone_size: .
v_call: TRBV10-3
cdr3_nt: TGTGCCATCAGTGAGACTGAGATCTATGGCTACACCTTC
cdr3_aa: CAISETEIYGYTF

j_call: TRBJ1-1
d_call: .
clone_size: .
v_call: TRBV15
cdr3_nt: TGTGCCACCACGAACTTAAAAGAGGGGAACACTGAAGCTTTCTTT
cdr3_aa: CATTNLKEGNTEAFF

j_call: TRBJ1-6
d_call: .
clone_size: .
v_call: TRBV12-3/TRBV12-4
cdr3_nt: TGTGCCAGCAGACGGGACCTTGGTTCCGACACCCTCCACTTT
cdr3_aa: CASRRDLGSDTLHF

j_call: TRBJ2-3
d_call: TRBD1
clone_size: few
v_call: TRBV6-1
cdr3_nt: TGTGCCAGCAGTGAAGATGGACAGGTTACAGATACGCAGTATTTT
cdr3_aa: CASSEDGQVTDTQYF

j_call: TRBJ2-2
d_call: .
clone_size: few
v_call: TRBV9
cdr3_nt: TGTGCCAGCAGCGTTAACCTCGGGGAGAACACCGGGGAGCTGTTTTTT
cdr3_aa: CASSVNLGENTGELFF

j_call: TRBJ1-1
d_call: .
clone_size: .
v_call: TRBV27
cdr3_nt: TGTGCCAGCAGTCCGATGCCAGGGAACACTGAAGCTTTCTTT
cdr3_aa: CASSPMPGNTEAFF

j_call: TRBJ2-1
d_call: TRBD2
clone_size: .
v_call: TRBV5-1
cdr3_nt: TGCGCCAGCAGCTTGGATGCTAGCGGTTTGAGCTCCTACAATGAGCAGTTCTTC
cdr3_aa: CASSLDASGLSSYNEQFF

j_call: TRBJ1-5
d_call: .
clone_size: .
v_call: TRBV28
cdr3_nt: TGTGCCAGCAGTACTCCGGCCGAGGGAGTTCAGCCCCAGCATTTT
cdr3_aa: CASSTPAEGVQPQHF

j_call: TRBJ2-1
d_call: TRBD1
clone_size: .
v_call: TRBV20-1
cdr3_nt: TGCAGTGCTGTCAGGGGGAAGCAGTTCTTC
cdr3_aa: CSAVRGKQFF

j_call: TRBJ2-1
d_call: TRBD1
clone_size: .
v_call: TRBV20-1
cdr3_nt: TGCAGTGCGGGACAGGGTGGCTCCTACAATGAGCAGTTCTTC
cdr3_aa: CSAGQGGSYNEQFF

j_call: TRBJ2-5
d_call: TRBD2
clone_size: .
v_call: TRBV2
cdr3_nt: TGTGCCAGCAAGGGGGAAAGCGGGGGCCAAGAGACCCAGTACTTC
cdr3_aa: CASKGESGGQETQYF

j_call: TRBJ2-7
d_call: .
clone_size: .
v_call: TRBV10-3
cdr3_nt: TGTGCCAGCAGCGGTGTGGGACTTGGGCTAGACGAGCAGTACTTC
cdr3_aa: CASSGVGLGLDEQYF

j_call: TRBJ2-5
d_call: TRBD1
clone_size: .
v_call: TRBV5-1
cdr3_nt: TGCGCCAGCAGCCGGGGACAGGGGGAAGGAGAGACCCAGTACTTC
cdr3_aa: CASSRGQGEGETQYF

j_call: TRBJ2-7
d_call: TRBD2
clone_size: .
v_call: TRBV19
cdr3_nt: TGTGCCAGTGGAGCGGGGGGTGTTTCCTACGAGCAGTACTTC
cdr3_aa: CASGAGGVSYEQYF

j_call: TRBJ2-5
d_call: .
clone_size: .
v_call: TRBV5-1
cdr3_nt: TGCGCCAGCAGCTTGGTTTTAGCGAGGCAACAAGAGACCCAGTACTTC
cdr3_aa: CASSLVLARQQETQYF

j_call: TRBJ2-3
d_call: TRBD2
clone_size: few
v_call: TRBV25-1
cdr3_nt: TGTGCCAGCGGGACTAGCGGGAGTGCAGATACGCAGTATTTT
cdr3_aa: CASGTSGSADTQYF

j_call: TRBJ1-2
d_call: .
clone_size: .
v_call: TRBV7-9
cdr3_nt: TGTGCCAGCAGCCCTGCGTGGGGGCCTAACTATGGCTACACCTTC
cdr3_aa: CASSPAWGPNYGYTF

j_call: TRBJ1-1
d_call: .
clone_size: .
v_call: TRBV6-4
cdr3_nt: TGTGCCAGCAGTGAAAAGGTCATACGACCCTTACTCATGAACACTGAAGCTTTCTTT
cdr3_aa: CASSEKVIRPLLMNTEAFF

j_call: TRBJ2-3
d_call: TRBD2
clone_size: .
v_call: TRBV11-1
cdr3_nt: TGTGCCAGCAGCTTACCGGCCCAGCGGGGGATCTCAGATACGCAGTATTTT
cdr3_aa: CASSLPAQRGISDTQYF